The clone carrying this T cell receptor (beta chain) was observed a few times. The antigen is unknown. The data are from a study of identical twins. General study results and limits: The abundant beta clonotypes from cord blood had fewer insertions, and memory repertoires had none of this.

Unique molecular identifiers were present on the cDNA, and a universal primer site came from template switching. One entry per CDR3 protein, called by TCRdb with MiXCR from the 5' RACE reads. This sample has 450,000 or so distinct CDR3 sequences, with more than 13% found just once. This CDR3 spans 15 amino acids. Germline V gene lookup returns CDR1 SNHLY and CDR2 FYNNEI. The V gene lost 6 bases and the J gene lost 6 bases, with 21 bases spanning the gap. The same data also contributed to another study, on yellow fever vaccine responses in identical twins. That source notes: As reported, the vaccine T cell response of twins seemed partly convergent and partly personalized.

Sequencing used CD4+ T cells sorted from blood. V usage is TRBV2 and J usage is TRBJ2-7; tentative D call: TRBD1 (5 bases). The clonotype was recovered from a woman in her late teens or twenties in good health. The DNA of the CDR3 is TGTGCCAGCAGGTCCAGGAATGCTGGGGCCAGCGAGCAGTACTTC. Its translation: CASRSRNAGASEQYF.